The 3 T cell receptor beta chains in this list originate from one sample, sequenced in a study of T cells in Graves' hyperthyroidism and ophthalmopathy. The source material, RNA transcripts, was used to amplify TCR beta CDR3 regions. The TCR CDR3 first-round RT-PCR relied on the HTBI primer set. One entry per CDR3 protein results from TCRdb running MiXCR on the multiplex PCR reads. The table lists under 350,000 distinct CDR3 sequences, over 15% of them singletons. Sequenced sample: blood. Receptors were obtained from a woman aged 55-70 years with Graves' ophthalmopathy.

This clonotype was seen at least ten times. V is TRBV28 and J is TRBJ1-4, with 7 positions matching TRBD1. The ends lost 7 bases at V and 2 bases at J; junction bases unmatched: 1. Germline V gene sequence: CDR1 MDHEN, CDR2 SYDVKM. This CDR3 is 13 amino acids long. This chain's CDR3 is CASKQGTNEKLFF. CDR3 DNA sequence: TGTGCCAGCAAACAGGGGACTAATGAAAAACTGTTTTTT.

This clonotype was counted a few times. This chain connects TRBV27 to TRBJ2-7; 7 bases are shared with TRBD1. Germline assignment: CDR1 MNHEY and CDR2 SMNVEV (reference sequence). This CDR3 comprises 14 residues. V was clipped by 6 bases and J by 4 bases; unmatched bases: 9. The CDR3 bases are TGTGCCAGCAGCCGACAGGGTTTGGGATACGAGCAGTACTTC. The encoded protein is CASSRQGLGYEQYF.

This clonotype was detected many times. The gene calls are TRBV18 and TRBJ2-1, with 11 positions matching TRBD2. Germline loops: CDR1 KGHSH, CDR2 LQKENI. After removal of 3 bases from V and 5 bases from J, the junction contained 3 bases not matched to a gene. The length of the CDR3 is 15 residues. The CDR3 DNA is TGTGCCAGCTCACCGGGGACTAGCGGCAACAATGAGCAGTTCTTC. It encodes CASSPGTSGNNEQFF. The entire variable domain, with the rest obtained from reference TRBV18 and TRBJ2-1, is as follows: NAGVMQNPRHLVRRRGQEARLRCSPMKGHSHVYWYRQLPEEGLKFMVYLQKENIIDESGMPKERFSAEFPKEGPSILRIQQVVRGDSAAYFCASSPGTSGNNEQFFGPGTRLTVL.